The source of this T cell receptor (beta chain) is a study of CD4 T cells in relation to SARS-CoV-2 and coronaviruses. Unexposed donor CD4+ T cells date from about 2011-2018, before the COVID-19 pandemic. After ten to eleven days of culture, CD4+ T cells were isolated. This clone has only a few counts. The target antigen is unknown. In germline, CDR1 is LNHDA, CDR2 SQIVND (reference sequence). CDR3 size: 16 residues. With V trimmed by 0 bases and J by 1 base, 3 bases remained unmatched. The repertoire was sequenced with immunoSEQ multiplex PCR; TCRdb's copy has only in-frame clones and lacks some. In the table there are tens of thousands of clones, about 80% of which are singletons.

The sequence derives from a human donor in good health. The rearrangement joins TRBV19 to TRBJ1-1, with 9 bases fitting TRBD1. The sample consisted of CD4+ T cells from PBMCs, cultured in vitro. The CDR3 DNA reads TGTGCCAGTAGTATAGATCCGGGACAGGGGAACACTGAAGCTTTCTTT. It is translated as CASSIDPGQGNTEAFF.